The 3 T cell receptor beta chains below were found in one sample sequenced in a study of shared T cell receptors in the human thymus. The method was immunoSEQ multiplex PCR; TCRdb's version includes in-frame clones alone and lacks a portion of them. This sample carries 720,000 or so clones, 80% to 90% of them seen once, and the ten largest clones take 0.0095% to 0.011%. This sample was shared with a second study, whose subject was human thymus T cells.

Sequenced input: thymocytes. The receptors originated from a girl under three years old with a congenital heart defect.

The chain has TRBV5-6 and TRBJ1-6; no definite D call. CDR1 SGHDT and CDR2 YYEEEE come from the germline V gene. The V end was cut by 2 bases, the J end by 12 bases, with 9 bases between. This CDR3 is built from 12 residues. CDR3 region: CASSFHGRPLHF. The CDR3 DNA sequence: TGTGCCAGCAGCTTCCATGGTAGACCCCTCCACTTT.

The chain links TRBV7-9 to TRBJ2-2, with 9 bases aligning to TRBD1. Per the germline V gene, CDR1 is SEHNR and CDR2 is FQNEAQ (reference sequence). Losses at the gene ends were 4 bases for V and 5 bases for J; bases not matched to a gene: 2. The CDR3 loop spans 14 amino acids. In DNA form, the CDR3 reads TGTGCCAGCAGCTCGACAGGGGGGACCGGGGAGCTGTTTTTT. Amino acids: CASSSTGGTGELFF.

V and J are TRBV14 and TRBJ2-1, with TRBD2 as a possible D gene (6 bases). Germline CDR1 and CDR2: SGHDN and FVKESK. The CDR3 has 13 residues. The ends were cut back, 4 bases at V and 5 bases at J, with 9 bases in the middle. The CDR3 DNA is TGTGCCAGCAGCCTTAGGACTAACAATGAGCAGTTCTTC. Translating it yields CASSLRTNNEQFF.